This T cell receptor (beta chain) derives from a study of blood T cell repertoires in COVID-19. Across the whole study: Specimens from acute and convalescent COVID-19 originated in the United States, Italy and Spain. PBMCs, B-cell-depleted T cells, or T cells provided the cDNA or gDNA that made up the material.

In the authors' methods: The assay estimated nucleated cells by amplifying reference gene primers. Sequencing used immunoSEQ multiplex PCR; TCRdb keeps in-frame clones, though not all of them. V and J calls and clone size follow that table, whereas D and trimming were derived from the DNA. The data show 200,000 or so clones, 70% to 90% seen once. Germline V gives CDR1 ENHRY, CDR2 SYGVKD. The germline V and J ends were trimmed by 5 bases and 0 bases, with 10 bases remaining between them. The CDR3 runs 14 residues. The chain uses TRBV10-3 and TRBJ1-1; D uncertain. This TCR was sampled from a woman aged 45 to 65 with acute or convalescent COVID-19. Sequencing was carried out using peripheral blood. CDR3 sequence (DNA): TGTGCCATCAGTCGTGGAGGGATGAACACTGAAGCTTTCTTT. As protein: CAISRGGMNTEAFF.